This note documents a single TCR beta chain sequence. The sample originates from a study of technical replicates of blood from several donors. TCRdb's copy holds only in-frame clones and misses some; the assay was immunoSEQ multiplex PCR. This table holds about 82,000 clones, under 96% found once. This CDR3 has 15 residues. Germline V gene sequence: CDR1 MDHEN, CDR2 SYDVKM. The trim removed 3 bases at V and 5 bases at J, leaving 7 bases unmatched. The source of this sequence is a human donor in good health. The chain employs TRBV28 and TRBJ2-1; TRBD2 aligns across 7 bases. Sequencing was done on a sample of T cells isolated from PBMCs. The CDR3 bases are TGTGCCAGCAGTTTGGGCGGGAGTTTCCACAATGAGCAGTTCTTC. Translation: CASSLGGSFHNEQFF. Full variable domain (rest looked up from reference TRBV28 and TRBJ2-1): DVKVTQSSRYLVKRTGEKVFLECVQDMDHENMFWYRQDPGLGLRLIYFSYDVKMKEKGDIPEGYSVSREKKERFSLILESASTNQTSMYLCASSLGGSFHNEQFFGPGTRLTVL.